The 17 T cell receptor beta chains reported below all come from one sample, sequenced in a study of T cell responses to AZD1222 COVID-19 vaccine. Measured with immunoSEQ multiplex PCR; TCRdb has only the in-frame clones, and not every one. The sample yields approximately 110,000 clones, 88% seen once. The sequencing here drew on peripheral blood, taken on day 0 of AZD1222 vaccination. All receptors derive from an adult in good health.

This chain uses TRBV4-3 with TRBJ2-3; the match to TRBD2 covers 11 bases. The CDR3 spans 19 residues. The germline V gene encodes CDR1 LGHNA and CDR2 YSLEER. Losses at the gene ends were 0 bases for V and 1 base for J; bases not matched to a gene: 9. CDR3 coding DNA: TGCGCCAGCAGCCAAGATTTGATGGTGGGACTAGCGGGCACAGATACGCAGTATTTT. Translated, it gives CASSQDLMVGLAGTDTQYF.

CDR3 region: CASNTGTAGGNEKLFF. Here the CDR3 DNA reads TGTGCCAGTAATACGGGGACCGCGGGGGGTAATGAAAAACTGTTTTTT. The chain joins TRBV19 to TRBJ1-4; tentative D call: TRBD1 (5 bases). This CDR3 contains 16 residues. Germline V gene data show CDR1 as LNHDA and CDR2 as SQIVND (reference sequence). Trimming removed 7 bases from V and 4 bases from J, with 19 bases in between.

The V and J genes are TRBV7-2 and TRBJ2-6; tentatively, D is TRBD1 (6 bases). The CDR3 is 17 amino acids. CDR1 is SGHTA and CDR2 is FQGNSA in the germline V gene. V shed 5 bases and J shed 2 bases, with 16 bases lying between them. CDR3 sequence reads: CASSPRMAGAGANVLTF. As DNA, the CDR3 is TGTGCCAGCAGCCCCCGGATGGCAGGGGCTGGGGCCAACGTCCTGACTTTC.

This clone was picked up one time. Other DNA sequences within the sample encode an identical CDR3. This chain uses TRBV7-9 with TRBJ1-1; perhaps TRBD1 as D (6 bases). The CDR3 extends over 13 amino acids. V shed 6 bases and J shed 1 base, with 9 bases lying between them. CDR1 and CDR2 from the germline V gene are SEHNR and FQNEAQ (reference sequence). This CDR3 reads CASSRQANTEAFF. The CDR3 DNA reads TGTGCCAGCAGTCGACAGGCGAACACTGAAGCTTTCTTT. Full variable domain (outside the CDR3, taken from reference TRBV7-9 and TRBJ1-1): DTGVSQNPRHKITKRGQNVTFRCDPISEHNRLYWYRQTLGQGPEFLTYFQNEAQLEKSRLLSDRFSAERPKGSFSTLEIQRTEQGDSAMYLCASSRQANTEAFFGQGTRLTVV.

CDR3 in DNA: TGTGCCAGCAGGGAGACCGGGCAGCCCCAGCATTTT. It codes for CASRETGQPQHF. V usage is TRBV6-5 and J usage is TRBJ1-5; unclear D gene. V was trimmed by 6 bases and J by 7 bases, leaving 10 bases between them. This CDR3 is 12 amino acids long. Germline V gene lookup returns CDR1 MNHEY and CDR2 SVGAGI.

The chain has TRBV19 and TRBJ1-2, with 7 bases lining up with TRBD1. This CDR3 contains 14 residues. V gave up 6 bases and J gave up 0 bases; unmatched junction bases: 4. The germline CDR1 and CDR2 sequences are LNHDA and SQIVND (reference sequence). This CDR3 is CASREQGTNYGYTF. CDR3 DNA: TGTGCCAGTAGGGAACAGGGGACTAACTATGGCTACACCTTC.

The chain employs TRBV2 and TRBJ1-2; possibly TRBD1 for D (5 bases). This CDR3 spans 14 amino acids. V lost 3 bases, J lost 4 bases, and 12 bases lay in between. Germline V gene data show CDR1 as SNHLY and CDR2 as FYNNEI. In nucleotides, the CDR3 is TGTGCCAGCAGTGACGGGGGGAGTACCTATGGCTACACCTTC. Amino acids: CASSDGGSTYGYTF. The full variable domain, completed using reference TRBV2 and TRBJ1-2, is EPEVTQTPSHQVTQMGQEVILRCVPISNHLYFYWYRQILGQKVEFLVSFYNNEISEKSEIFDDQFSVERPDGSNFTLKIRSTKLEDSAMYFCASSDGGSTYGYTFGSGTRLTVV.

The chain recombines TRBV7-2 with TRBJ1-6; weak D call: TRBD1 (5 bases). Trimming left V 6 bases short and J 7 bases short, with 10 bases between. The CDR3 has 13 residues. Germline CDR1 and CDR2: SGHTA and FQGNSA. The CDR3 loop reads CASRGVANSPLHF. CDR3 in DNA: TGTGCCAGCAGGGGGGTCGCGAATTCACCCCTCCACTTT.

The chain recombines TRBV27 with TRBJ2-3; 11 positions match TRBD2. Germline loops: CDR1 MNHEY, CDR2 SMNVEV (reference sequence). V trimming: 3 bases; J trimming: 1 base; junction bases outside the gene matches: 3. The CDR3 consists of 16 residues. CDR3 nucleotides: TGTGCCAGCAGTTTGCCGACTAGCGGGGGCACAGATACGCAGTATTTT. Residues: CASSLPTSGGTDTQYF.

CDR3 protein: CASRLGQNYGYTF. The CDR3 DNA is TGTGCCAGCAGGTTGGGACAGAACTATGGCTACACCTTC. This rearrangement joins TRBV6-5 to TRBJ1-2; 7 bases fit TRBD1. The CDR3 totals 13 residues. J was trimmed by 2 bases and V by 6 bases; bases with no gene match: 3. Looked up from germline, CDR1 is MNHEY and CDR2 is SVGAGI.

The rearrangement links TRBV6-4 to TRBJ1-6, with no clear D. Germline CDR1 MRHNA, CDR2 SNTAGT. The CDR3 has 14 residues. Between the trimmed V and J ends, which lost 5 bases and 9 bases, there was a span of 14 bases. The CDR3 nucleotides are TGTGCCAGCAGTATTTCCCCCGGCGGTTCACCCCTCCACTTT. Encoded protein: CASSISPGGSPLHF.

This chain links TRBV18 with TRBJ1-5; D gene uncertain. The germline gives CDR1 KGHSH, CDR2 LQKENI. This CDR3 is built from 14 residues. The V end lost 0 bases, the J end lost 1 base, and 4 bases lay between the germline ends. CDR3 sequence (DNA): TGTGCCAGCTCACCACCAGCCAGCAATCAGCCCCAGCATTTT. This codes for CASSPPASNQPQHF.

J is TRBJ2-2 and V is TRBV5-6, with unresolved D. V was clipped by 4 bases and J by 0 bases, with 7 bases between them. Germline-derived CDR1 and CDR2 are SGHDT and YYEEEE. The CDR3 is 14 residues long. In DNA, the CDR3 is TGTGCCAGCAGCACCCCATCGAACACCGGGGAGCTGTTTTTT. Translation gives CASSTPSNTGELFF. The complete variable domain, with remaining parts taken from reference TRBV5-6 and TRBJ2-2, reads DAGVTQSPTHLIKTRGQQVTLRCSPKSGHDTVSWYQQALGQGPQFIFQYYEEEERQRGNFPDRFSGHQFPNYSSELNVNALLLGDSALYLCASSTPSNTGELFFGEGSRLTVL.

The rearrangement uses TRBV5-5 and TRBJ1-1; no firm D call. The germline V gene encodes CDR1 SGHKS and CDR2 YYEKEE (reference sequence). V lost 5 bases, J lost 1 base, and 9 bases lay in between. The CDR3 spans 13 residues. The CDR3: CASSIRENTEAFF. CDR3 bases: TGTGCCAGCAGTATCCGGGAGAACACTGAAGCTTTCTTT.

The rearrangement uses TRBV9 and TRBJ2-1; D ambiguous. The V gene's germline CDR1 is SGDLS and CDR2 YYNGEE. The CDR3 spans 15 residues. The V gene lost 3 bases and the J gene lost 0 bases, with 10 bases spanning the gap. CDR3 region: CASSADLSSYNEQFF. In DNA form, the CDR3 reads TGTGCCAGCAGCGCCGACCTGAGCTCCTACAATGAGCAGTTCTTC.

In this sample, this clone turned up once. This chain links TRBV3-1 (or the pseudogene TRBV3-2) with TRBJ1-2; 7 nucleotides line up with TRBD1. V lost 4 bases to trimming and J lost 6 bases; unmatched junction nucleotides: 2. Germline lookup yields CDR1 LGHDT and CDR2 YNNKEL (reference sequence). CDR3 length: 12 amino acids. The CDR3 sequence: CASSLGTDGYTF. The CDR3 DNA reads as TGTGCCAGCAGCCTCGGGACAGATGGCTACACCTTC.

This chain links TRBV12-3 or TRBV12-4 with TRBJ2-7; D is undetermined. Trimming left V 5 bases short and J 1 base short, with 6 bases between. The CDR3 consists of 12 residues. The CDR3 region is CASSGSSYEQYF. The CDR3 nucleotides read TGTGCCAGCAGTGGGTCTTCCTACGAGCAGTACTTC.